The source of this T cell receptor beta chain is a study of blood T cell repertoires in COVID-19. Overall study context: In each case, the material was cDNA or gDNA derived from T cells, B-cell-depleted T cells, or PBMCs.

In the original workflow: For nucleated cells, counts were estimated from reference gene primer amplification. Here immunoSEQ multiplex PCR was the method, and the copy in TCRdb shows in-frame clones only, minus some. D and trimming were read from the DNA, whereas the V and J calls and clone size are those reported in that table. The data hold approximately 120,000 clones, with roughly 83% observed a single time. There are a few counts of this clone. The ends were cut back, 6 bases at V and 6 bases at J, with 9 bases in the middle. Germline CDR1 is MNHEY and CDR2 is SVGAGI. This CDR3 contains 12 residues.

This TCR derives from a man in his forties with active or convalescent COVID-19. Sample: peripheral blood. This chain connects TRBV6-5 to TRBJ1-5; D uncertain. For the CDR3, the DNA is TGTGCCAGCAGGCCCTCTAGTCAGCCCCAGCATTTT. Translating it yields CASRPSSQPQHF.